Each of the 10 T cell receptor beta chains below was sequenced from the same sample in a study of T cell changes during pregnancy in multiple sclerosis (dated by TCRdb to between 2018 and 2021). The receptor library was made with the immunoSEQ multiplex PCR assay. The clones in this table, taken by TCRdb from immuneACCESS, are in-frame only. Not every clone is retained; where verified, under half of the shortfall comes from an unresolved V gene, and the cause of the rest is unknown. Within this sample are some 40,000 clones, with 91% of them counted one time only. The ten largest clones capture 0.45% to 0.55% of the sample. The sequenced sample was CD4+ T cells from peripheral blood mononuclear cells, obtained in the third trimester of pregnancy. The receptor source for this set is a female donor in good health, enrolled as a control in a pregnancy study.

The CDR3 is CAWTQGTYGYTF. The CDR3 bases are TGTGCCTGGACGCAGGGCACCTATGGCTACACCTTC. The rearrangement uses TRBV30 and TRBJ1-2, with a possible D match to TRBD1 (5 bases). This CDR3 contains 12 residues. V was pared by 4 bases and J by 4 bases, with 10 bases between. The germline CDR1 and CDR2 sequences are GTSNPN and SVGIG (reference sequence).

The chain carries TRBV7-3 and TRBJ2-5; TRBD2 matches at 7 bases. Trimming cost V 2 bases and J 7 bases; bases outside gene matches: 16. The CDR3 is 17 amino acids. Germline values: CDR1 SGHTA, CDR2 FQGTGA. CDR3 bases: TGTGCCAGCAGCTTATACCCAAGCGGGGTATCAGTGGGGACCCAGTACTTC. This sequence encodes CASSLYPSGVSVGTQYF.

This clone has a single count. The chain employs TRBV27 and TRBJ2-5, with 10 bases fitting TRBD2. Germline V lookup: CDR1 MNHEY, CDR2 SMNVEV (reference sequence). J was trimmed by 9 bases and V by 2 bases; bases with no gene match: 9. The CDR3 has 15 amino acids. The CDR3 sequence: CASSLRRLAGEAQYF. CDR3 coding DNA: TGTGCCAGCAGTTTAAGGCGGCTAGCGGGGGAGGCCCAGTACTTC.

This chain connects TRBV18 to TRBJ1-3, with 8 bases matching TRBD1. Germline CDR1 KGHSH, CDR2 LQKENI. The ends lost 3 bases at V and 4 bases at J; junction bases unmatched: 5. This CDR3 is 15 amino acids long. Here the CDR3 DNA reads TGTGCCAGCTCACCCCCGGACAGGGCCGGAAACACCATATATTTT. Protein: CASSPPDRAGNTIYF.

The chain is built from TRBV28 and TRBJ1-3, with 7 positions matching TRBD1. The CDR3 covers 17 residues. The germline gives CDR1 MDHEN, CDR2 SYDVKM. Trimming removed 4 bases from V and 4 bases from J; junction bases left unmatched: 13. CDR3 in amino acids: CASSSPGQAIKGNTIYF. CDR3 coding DNA: TGTGCCAGCAGTTCGCCTGGACAGGCCATAAAGGGAAACACCATATATTTT.

This clone has a handful of counts. V is TRBV19 and J is TRBJ1-2; D not certain. CDR1 and CDR2 from the germline V gene are LNHDA and SQIVND (reference sequence). Trimming stripped 3 bases from V and 2 bases from J, with 13 bases between. The CDR3 runs to 15 residues. The CDR3 spells CASSIPRTLNYGYTF. CDR3 DNA sequence: TGTGCCAGTAGTATCCCGCGGACTCTCAACTATGGCTACACCTTC. Together with reference TRBV19 and TRBJ1-2, the CDR3 gives the full variable domain: DGGITQSPKYLFRKEGQNVTLSCEQNLNHDAMYWYRQDPGQGLRLIYYSQIVNDFQKGDIAEGYSVSREKKESFPLTVTSAQKNPTAFYLCASSIPRTLNYGYTFGSGTRLTVV.

J is TRBJ2-1 and V is TRBV7-9, with 7 nucleotides matching TRBD2. This CDR3 spans 12 amino acids. V was clipped by 4 bases and J by 9 bases; unmatched bases: 3. The germline CDR1 and CDR2 sequences are SEHNR and FQNEAQ (reference sequence). DNA of the CDR3: TGTGCCAGCAGCTCCTGGGGGGGTGAGCAGTTCTTC. Its protein is CASSSWGGEQFF. The whole variable domain, remainder taken from reference TRBV7-9 and TRBJ2-1, is DTGVSQNPRHKITKRGQNVTFRCDPISEHNRLYWYRQTLGQGPEFLTYFQNEAQLEKSRLLSDRFSAERPKGSFSTLEIQRTEQGDSAMYLCASSSWGGEQFFGPGTRLTVL.

The J gene is TRBJ2-2, the V gene TRBV7-2; 10 positions agree with TRBD2. J lost 6 bases, V lost 5 bases, and 12 bases had no gene match. The length of the CDR3 is 17 residues. Germline CDR1 is SGHTA and CDR2 is FQGNSA. The CDR3 region is CASSRRNLSGRSGELFF. CDR3 nucleotides: TGTGCCAGCAGCCGCCGGAACCTTAGCGGGAGGTCCGGGGAGCTGTTTTTT.

V and J are TRBV2 and TRBJ1-2; possible D gene TRBD1, 6 bases. Germline V CDR1 and CDR2: SNHLY, FYNNEI. V was shortened by 4 bases and J by 0 bases, with 9 bases between the two germline ends. There are 14 residues in the CDR3. CDR3 DNA: TGTGCCAGCAGTGGGGACACCTCTAACTATGGCTACACCTTC. Amino acid sequence: CASSGDTSNYGYTF. The full variable domain, rest sourced from reference TRBV2 and TRBJ1-2, is EPEVTQTPSHQVTQMGQEVILRCVPISNHLYFYWYRQILGQKVEFLVSFYNNEISEKSEIFDDQFSVERPDGSNFTLKIRSTKLEDSAMYFCASSGDTSNYGYTFGSGTRLTVV.

The rearrangement links TRBV11-2 to TRBJ1-2, with TRBD1 identical over 8 bases. The CDR3 has 14 residues. The V gene's germline CDR1 is SGHAT and CDR2 FQNNGV. Unmatched junction bases numbered 6, after V lost 2 bases and J lost 7 bases. Written as DNA, the CDR3 is TGTGCCAGCAGCTTACAGGGGGCAGGGGGTGGCTACACCTTC. This codes for CASSLQGAGGGYTF.